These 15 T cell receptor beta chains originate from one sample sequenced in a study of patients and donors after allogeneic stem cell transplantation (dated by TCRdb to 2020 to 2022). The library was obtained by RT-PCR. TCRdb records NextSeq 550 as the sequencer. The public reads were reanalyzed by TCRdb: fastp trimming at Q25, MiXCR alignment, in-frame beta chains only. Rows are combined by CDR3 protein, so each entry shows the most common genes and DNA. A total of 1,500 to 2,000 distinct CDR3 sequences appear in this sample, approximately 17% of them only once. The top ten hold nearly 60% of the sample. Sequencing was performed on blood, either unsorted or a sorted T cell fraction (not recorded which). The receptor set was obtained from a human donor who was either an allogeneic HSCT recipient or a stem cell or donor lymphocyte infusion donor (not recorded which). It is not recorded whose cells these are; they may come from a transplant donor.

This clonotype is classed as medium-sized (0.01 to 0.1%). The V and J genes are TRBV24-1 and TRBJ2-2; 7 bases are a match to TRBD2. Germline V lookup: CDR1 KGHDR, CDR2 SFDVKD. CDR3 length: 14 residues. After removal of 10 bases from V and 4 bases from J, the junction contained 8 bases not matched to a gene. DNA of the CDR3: TGTGCCACAAAGGGGAGGGAGCCCACCGGGGAGCTGTTTTTT. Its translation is CATKGREPTGELFF.

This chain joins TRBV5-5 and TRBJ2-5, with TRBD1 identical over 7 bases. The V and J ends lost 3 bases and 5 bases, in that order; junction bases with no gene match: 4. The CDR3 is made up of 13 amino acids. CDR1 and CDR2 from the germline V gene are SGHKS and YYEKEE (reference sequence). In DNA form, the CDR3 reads TGTGCCAGCAGCTCACAGGGGATCGAGACCCAGTACTTC. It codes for CASSSQGIETQYF.

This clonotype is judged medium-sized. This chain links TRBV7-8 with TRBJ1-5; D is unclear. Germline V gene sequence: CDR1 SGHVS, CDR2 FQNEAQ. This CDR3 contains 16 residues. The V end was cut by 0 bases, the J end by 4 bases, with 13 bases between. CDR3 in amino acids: CASSLAPGQLNQPQHF. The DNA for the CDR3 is TGTGCCAGCAGCTTAGCGCCAGGCCAACTTAATCAGCCCCAGCATTTT.

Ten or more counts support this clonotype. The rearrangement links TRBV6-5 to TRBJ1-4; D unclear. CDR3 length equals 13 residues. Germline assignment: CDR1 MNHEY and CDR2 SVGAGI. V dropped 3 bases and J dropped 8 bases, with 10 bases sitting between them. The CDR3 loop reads CASSYRSMEKLFF. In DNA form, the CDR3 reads TGTGCCAGCAGTTATCGGTCTATGGAAAAACTGTTTTTT.

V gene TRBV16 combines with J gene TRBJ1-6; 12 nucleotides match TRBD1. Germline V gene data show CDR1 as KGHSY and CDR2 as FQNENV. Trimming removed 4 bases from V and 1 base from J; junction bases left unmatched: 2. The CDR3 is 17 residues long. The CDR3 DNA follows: TGTGCCAGCAGCCTGGGACAGGGGGCGTCCTATAATTCACCCCTCCACTTT. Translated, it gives CASSLGQGASYNSPLHF.

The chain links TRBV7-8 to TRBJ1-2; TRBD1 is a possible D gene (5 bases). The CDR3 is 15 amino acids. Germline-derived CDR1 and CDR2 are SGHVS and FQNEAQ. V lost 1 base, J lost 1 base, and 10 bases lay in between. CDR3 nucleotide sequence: TGTGCCAGCAGCTTAGGACAGACACTTAACTATGGCTACACCTTC. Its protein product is CASSLGQTLNYGYTF.

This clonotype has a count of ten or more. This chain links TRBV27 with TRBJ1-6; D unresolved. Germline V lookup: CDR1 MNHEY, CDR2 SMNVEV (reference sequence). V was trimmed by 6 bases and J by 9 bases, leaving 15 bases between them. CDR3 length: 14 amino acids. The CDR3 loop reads CASSNRPISSPLHF. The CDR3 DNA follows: TGTGCCAGCAGCAACCGCCCGATTAGTTCACCCCTCCACTTT.

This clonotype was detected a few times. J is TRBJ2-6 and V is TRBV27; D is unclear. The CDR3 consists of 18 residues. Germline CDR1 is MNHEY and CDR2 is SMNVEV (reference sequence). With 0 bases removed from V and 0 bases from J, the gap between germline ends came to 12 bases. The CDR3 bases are TGTGCCAGCAGTTTATCTCGGTTGTGGGGCTCTGGGGCCAACGTCCTGACTTTC. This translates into CASSLSRLWGSGANVLTF.

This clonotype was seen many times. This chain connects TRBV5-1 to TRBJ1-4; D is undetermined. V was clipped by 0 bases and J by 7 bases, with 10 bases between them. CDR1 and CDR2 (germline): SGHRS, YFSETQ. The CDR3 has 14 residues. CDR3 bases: TGCGCCAGCAGCTTGGAGGGCAGCCGTGAAAAACTGTTTTTT. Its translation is CASSLEGSREKLFF.

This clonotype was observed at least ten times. The CDR3: CASSIRQMNTEAFF. CDR3 sequence (DNA): TGTGCCAGTAGTATTCGACAGATGAACACTGAAGCTTTCTTT. The chain is built from TRBV19 and TRBJ1-1; weak D call: TRBD1 (5 bases). The CDR3 extends over 14 amino acids. V was cut by 3 bases and J by 0 bases, with 8 bases left in between. Germline CDR1 reads LNHDA; CDR2 reads SQIVND (reference sequence).

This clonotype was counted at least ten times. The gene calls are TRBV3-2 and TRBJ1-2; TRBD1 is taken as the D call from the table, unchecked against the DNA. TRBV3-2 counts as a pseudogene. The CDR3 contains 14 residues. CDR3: CASAPSRSVYGYTF. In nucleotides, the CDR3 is TGTGCCAGCGCTCCTTCCCGATCGGTCTATGGCTACACCTTC.

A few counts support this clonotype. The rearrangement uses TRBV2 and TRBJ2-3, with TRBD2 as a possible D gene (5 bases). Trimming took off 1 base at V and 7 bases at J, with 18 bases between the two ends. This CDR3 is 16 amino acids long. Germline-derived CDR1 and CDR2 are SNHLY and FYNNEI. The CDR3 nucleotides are TGTGCCAGCAGTGAAGTAGCGTTGTCGGAGAATTATACGCAGTATTTT. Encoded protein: CASSEVALSENYTQYF.

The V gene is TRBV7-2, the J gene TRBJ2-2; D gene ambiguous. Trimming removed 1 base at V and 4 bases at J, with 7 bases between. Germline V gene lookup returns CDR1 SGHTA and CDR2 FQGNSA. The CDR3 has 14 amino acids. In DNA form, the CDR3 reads TGTGCCAGCAGCTTAGGTCCAACCACCGGGGAGCTGTTTTTT. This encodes CASSLGPTTGELFF.

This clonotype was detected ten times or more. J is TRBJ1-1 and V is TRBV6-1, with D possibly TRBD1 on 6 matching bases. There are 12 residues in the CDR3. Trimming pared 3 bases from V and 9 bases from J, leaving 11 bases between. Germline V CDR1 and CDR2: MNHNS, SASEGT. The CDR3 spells CASSEKGQKAFF. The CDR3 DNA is TGTGCCAGCAGTGAGAAGGGACAAAAAGCTTTCTTT.

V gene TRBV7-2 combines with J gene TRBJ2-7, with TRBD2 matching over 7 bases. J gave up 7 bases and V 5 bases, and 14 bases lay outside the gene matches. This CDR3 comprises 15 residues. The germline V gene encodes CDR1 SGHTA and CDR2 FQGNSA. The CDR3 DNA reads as TGTGCCAGCAGCCTATCCGGGACTACCAAGAGGGAGCAGTACTTC. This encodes CASSLSGTTKREQYF.